These T cell receptor beta chains were read from a single sample in a study of blood T cell repertoires in COVID-19. Sequencing was performed with immunoSEQ multiplex PCR; in TCRdb, only in-frame clones are kept and a portion is missing. Counted here are about 34,000 clones, about 80% occurring once; the ten biggest clones make up 13% to 15%. The specimen was peripheral blood. These receptor sequences come from a woman in her 70s with acute or convalescent COVID-19. Each CDR3 is given with its conserved first and last residue. The D gene is left open where the match is weak. Size values are once, few and many counts, or a class for expanded clones, and some rows have none.

CDR3nt: TGTGCCAGCAGTTTAGGAGGGTCTACGTACTATGGCTACACCTTC; CDR3aa: CASSLGGSTYYGYTF; d_gene: NA; j_gene: TRBJ1-2; v_gene: TRBV28; abundance: once
CDR3nt: TGTGCCATCAGTGAATCGGTGGGTCTAGGCGAGACCCAGTACTTC; CDR3aa: CAISESVGLGETQYF; d_gene: NA; j_gene: TRBJ2-5; v_gene: TRBV10-3; abundance: once
CDR3nt: TGTGCCAGCAGCACCGGGACAGCGAACACTGAAGCTTTCTTT; CDR3aa: CASSTGTANTEAFF; d_gene: TRBD1; j_gene: TRBJ1-1; v_gene: TRBV11-2; abundance: few
CDR3nt: TGCGCCAGCAGCCAGATCTCCTTCTCCAGGAACTATGGCTACACCTTC; CDR3aa: CASSQISFSRNYGYTF; d_gene: NA; j_gene: TRBJ1-2; v_gene: TRBV4-1; abundance: few
CDR3nt: TGCGCCAGCAGTGAACTAGCGGAACGTTCCTACAATGAGCAGTTCTTC; CDR3aa: CASSELAERSYNEQFF; d_gene: TRBD2; j_gene: TRBJ2-1; v_gene: TRBV10-1; abundance: medium-sized
CDR3nt: TGTGCCAGCACGCAGGACAGGGGAGATTCCTACGAGCAGTACTTC; CDR3aa: CASTQDRGDSYEQYF; d_gene: TRBD1; j_gene: TRBJ2-7; v_gene: TRBV7-2; abundance: NA
CDR3nt: TGTGCCAGCAGTTTTGGACAGGGGAAAGGGGAGACCCAGTACTTC; CDR3aa: CASSFGQGKGETQYF; d_gene: TRBD1; j_gene: TRBJ2-5; v_gene: TRBV28; abundance: few
CDR3nt: TGTGCCAGCAGGGGTCTCCAGGACAGGCGAGCCGAAGCTTTCTTT; CDR3aa: CASRGLQDRRAEAFF; d_gene: TRBD1; j_gene: TRBJ1-1; v_gene: TRBV28; abundance: once
CDR3nt: TGTGCCAGCAGTTCTCTGGGAGGGAAAGGCTACACCTTC; CDR3aa: CASSSLGGKGYTF; d_gene: NA; j_gene: TRBJ1-2; v_gene: TRBV6-6; abundance: NA
CDR3nt: TGTGCCAGCAGCTCCGACCGGGACAGCAAAAACATTCAGTACTTC; CDR3aa: CASSSDRDSKNIQYF; d_gene: TRBD1; j_gene: TRBJ2-4; v_gene: TRBV7-2; abundance: NA
CDR3nt: TGTGCCAGCAGCTTAGTAGGGGTGCACACCGGGGAGCTGTTTTTT; CDR3aa: CASSLVGVHTGELFF; d_gene: NA; j_gene: TRBJ2-2; v_gene: TRBV7-2; abundance: NA
CDR3nt: TGCGCCAGCAGCCCAGAGGGAGGGAGGGCAAGGAATGAGCAGTTCTTC; CDR3aa: CASSPEGGRARNEQFF; d_gene: TRBD2; j_gene: TRBJ2-1; v_gene: TRBV5-1; abundance: NA
CDR3nt: TGTGCCAGCAGTTTGAGGTTTTCTAGCACAGATACGCAGTATTTT; CDR3aa: CASSLRFSSTDTQYF; d_gene: NA; j_gene: TRBJ2-3; v_gene: TRBV27; abundance: NA
CDR3nt: TGTGCCAGCTCCCAGGGACAGGGAAGCCGGGAGCAGTACTTC; CDR3aa: CASSQGQGSREQYF; d_gene: TRBD1; j_gene: TRBJ2-7; v_gene: TRBV18; abundance: once
CDR3nt: TGCGCCAGCAGCCCGGGCAGGGCTAACTATGGCTACACCTTC; CDR3aa: CASSPGRANYGYTF; d_gene: NA; j_gene: TRBJ1-2; v_gene: TRBV5-1; abundance: once
CDR3nt: TGTGCCAGCAGCTTAGACGGGATACAACAATACGAGCAGTACTTC; CDR3aa: CASSLDGIQQYEQYF; d_gene: NA; j_gene: TRBJ2-7; v_gene: TRBV13; abundance: NA
CDR3nt: TGTGCCAGCAGCTTTCTTCAGGGGAATAGGAACGAGCAGTACTTC; CDR3aa: CASSFLQGNRNEQYF; d_gene: NA; j_gene: TRBJ2-7; v_gene: TRBV7-6; abundance: NA
CDR3nt: TGTGCCAGCAGCTATGCAGGGAGCAATCAGCCCCAGCATTTT; CDR3aa: CASSYAGSNQPQHF; d_gene: NA; j_gene: TRBJ1-5; v_gene: TRBV7-9; abundance: NA
CDR3nt: TGTGCCATCAGTGAGGTAGGGGACTATGGCTACACCTTC; CDR3aa: CAISEVGDYGYTF; d_gene: NA; j_gene: TRBJ1-2; v_gene: TRBV10-3; abundance: NA
CDR3nt: TGTGCCAGCAGCGCCGGACAGGGGGGGGAGACCCAGTACTTC; CDR3aa: CASSAGQGGETQYF; d_gene: TRBD1; j_gene: TRBJ2-5; v_gene: TRBV9; abundance: once
CDR3nt: TGTGCCAGCAGTGAAGCGGCAGGGGGCTACGAGCAGTACTTC; CDR3aa: CASSEAAGGYEQYF; d_gene: TRBD1; j_gene: TRBJ2-7; v_gene: TRBV6-1; abundance: NA
CDR3nt: TGTGCCAGCAGTCTGGCCCTGGACAAGTCCTACGAGCAGTACTTC; CDR3aa: CASSLALDKSYEQYF; d_gene: NA; j_gene: TRBJ2-7; v_gene: TRBV6-5; abundance: NA
CDR3nt: TGCGCCAGCAAAGTGGGGCGGGGGATAGATACGCAGTATTTT; CDR3aa: CASKVGRGIDTQYF; d_gene: TRBD2; j_gene: TRBJ2-3; v_gene: TRBV10-1; abundance: NA
CDR3nt: TGTGCCAGCAGCTATGGACTAGCGGGAGTGGGGGAGCAGTACTTC; CDR3aa: CASSYGLAGVGEQYF; d_gene: TRBD2; j_gene: TRBJ2-7; v_gene: TRBV7-9; abundance: NA
CDR3nt: TGTGCCAGCAGCTTGTCCCTAGCGGGGGGGACAGATACGCAGTATTTT; CDR3aa: CASSLSLAGGTDTQYF; d_gene: TRBD2; j_gene: TRBJ2-3; v_gene: TRBV5-8; abundance: NA
CDR3nt: TGCGCCAGCAGCCAATTGGTGGGCCGTAGCAATCAGCCCCAGCATTTT; CDR3aa: CASSQLVGRSNQPQHF; d_gene: NA; j_gene: TRBJ1-5; v_gene: TRBV4-1; abundance: NA
CDR3nt: TGTGCCATCACCACGACAGTGAACACTGAAGCTTTCTTT; CDR3aa: CAITTTVNTEAFF; d_gene: NA; j_gene: TRBJ1-1; v_gene: TRBV10-3; abundance: NA
CDR3nt: TGTGCCAGGGGCCGGCGGGGGGGCGTAAATGAGCAGTTCTTC; CDR3aa: CARGRRGGVNEQFF; d_gene: TRBD2; j_gene: TRBJ2-1; v_gene: TRBV6-6; abundance: NA
CDR3nt: TGTGCCAGAAGCGAGCCGGGACTAGCGGGGGGACCCGGGGAGCTGTTTTTT; CDR3aa: CARSEPGLAGGPGELFF; d_gene: TRBD2; j_gene: TRBJ2-2; v_gene: TRBV2; abundance: NA
CDR3nt: TGTGCCAGCAGTGAATGGACAGGGGACACCGGGGAGCTGTTTTTT; CDR3aa: CASSEWTGDTGELFF; d_gene: TRBD1; j_gene: TRBJ2-2; v_gene: TRBV2; abundance: few
CDR3nt: TGTGCCAGCTCACTTCCGGGACAGGGAACAAACGGCTACACCTTC; CDR3aa: CASSLPGQGTNGYTF; d_gene: TRBD1; j_gene: TRBJ1-2; v_gene: TRBV18; abundance: once
CDR3nt: TGTGCCAGCAGTGCCACTAGCAGGGGGGAGACCCAGTACTTC; CDR3aa: CASSATSRGETQYF; d_gene: NA; j_gene: TRBJ2-5; v_gene: TRBV5-4; abundance: few
CDR3nt: TGCGCCAGCAGCCAAGTAAGTTTGGACCCGACTATGCTCTTCCTAAACTACGAGCAGTACTTC; CDR3aa: CASSQVSLDPTMLFLNYEQYF; d_gene: NA; j_gene: TRBJ2-7; v_gene: TRBV4-1; abundance: few
CDR3nt: TGTGCCAGCAGCCTAGGACAGGCAAATACGAAACAGAGCTTT; CDR3aa: CASSLGQANTKQSF; d_gene: TRBD1; j_gene: TRBJ1-3; v_gene: TRBV7-2; abundance: NA
CDR3nt: TGTGCCAGCAGCTTTGAGTGGGGCGATACGCAGTATTTT; CDR3aa: CASSFEWGDTQYF; d_gene: NA; j_gene: TRBJ2-3; v_gene: TRBV5-4; abundance: once
CDR3nt: TGTGCCACCAGCAGGTTACAGGGGGACTATGGCTACACCTTC; CDR3aa: CATSRLQGDYGYTF; d_gene: TRBD1; j_gene: TRBJ1-2; v_gene: TRBV15; abundance: NA
CDR3nt: TGCAGCGCTGTCGGGACTAGCGGGAGGGAGGGGGGTAACAATGAGCAGTTCTTC; CDR3aa: CSAVGTSGREGGNNEQFF; d_gene: TRBD2; j_gene: TRBJ2-1; v_gene: TRBV29-1; abundance: once
CDR3nt: TGTGCCAGCAGCGAACAGGGCGCTGCTAATGAAAAACTGTTTTTT; CDR3aa: CASSEQGAANEKLFF; d_gene: NA; j_gene: TRBJ1-4; v_gene: TRBV7-9; abundance: few
CDR3nt: TGTGCCAGCAGTCTTGCGGGACTAGCGGGAGGGAGCCAGTACTTC; CDR3aa: CASSLAGLAGGSQYF; d_gene: TRBD2; j_gene: TRBJ2-5; v_gene: TRBV3-1/TRBV3-2; abundance: NA
CDR3nt: TGCGCCAGCAGCTTCCTTGGGACAGTTGATGGCTACACCTTC; CDR3aa: CASSFLGTVDGYTF; d_gene: TRBD1; j_gene: TRBJ1-2; v_gene: TRBV5-1; abundance: NA
CDR3nt: TGTGCCAGCGCAGGCGGGAGGGGGACAGATACGCAGTATTTT; CDR3aa: CASAGGRGTDTQYF; d_gene: TRBD2; j_gene: TRBJ2-3; v_gene: TRBV7-2; abundance: NA
CDR3nt: TGTGCCAGTAGTATGGGGAAACCGGGACTAGCGGACGAGCAGTACTTC; CDR3aa: CASSMGKPGLADEQYF; d_gene: TRBD2; j_gene: TRBJ2-7; v_gene: TRBV19; abundance: once
CDR3nt: TGTGCCAGCAGTTTTAGACAAAGTCCCCCCTACGAGCAGTACTTC; CDR3aa: CASSFRQSPPYEQYF; d_gene: NA; j_gene: TRBJ2-7; v_gene: TRBV28; abundance: NA
CDR3nt: TGTGCCAGCAGCTTAGTAACCGCCTCTAGCGGGAGTTTCAATGAGCAGTTCTTC; CDR3aa: CASSLVTASSGSFNEQFF; d_gene: TRBD2; j_gene: TRBJ2-1; v_gene: TRBV7-2; abundance: NA
CDR3nt: TGTGCCAGTAGCAGACCGACAGGGGGTCACACTGAAGCTTTCTTT; CDR3aa: CASSRPTGGHTEAFF; d_gene: TRBD1; j_gene: TRBJ1-1; v_gene: TRBV19; abundance: NA
CDR3nt: TGTGCCAGCAGCTTAGACGTGCCCGGGAACGAGCAGTACTTC; CDR3aa: CASSLDVPGNEQYF; d_gene: NA; j_gene: TRBJ2-7; v_gene: TRBV7-6; abundance: NA
CDR3nt: TGTGCCAGCAGGAAAGGGGTGACCTACGAGCAGTACTTC; CDR3aa: CASRKGVTYEQYF; d_gene: NA; j_gene: TRBJ2-7; v_gene: TRBV2; abundance: NA
CDR3nt: TGTGCCAGCTTACCCCCCGTTCTAGCGGGAGGGTCCTACGAGCAGTACTTC; CDR3aa: CASLPPVLAGGSYEQYF; d_gene: TRBD2; j_gene: TRBJ2-7; v_gene: TRBV28; abundance: NA